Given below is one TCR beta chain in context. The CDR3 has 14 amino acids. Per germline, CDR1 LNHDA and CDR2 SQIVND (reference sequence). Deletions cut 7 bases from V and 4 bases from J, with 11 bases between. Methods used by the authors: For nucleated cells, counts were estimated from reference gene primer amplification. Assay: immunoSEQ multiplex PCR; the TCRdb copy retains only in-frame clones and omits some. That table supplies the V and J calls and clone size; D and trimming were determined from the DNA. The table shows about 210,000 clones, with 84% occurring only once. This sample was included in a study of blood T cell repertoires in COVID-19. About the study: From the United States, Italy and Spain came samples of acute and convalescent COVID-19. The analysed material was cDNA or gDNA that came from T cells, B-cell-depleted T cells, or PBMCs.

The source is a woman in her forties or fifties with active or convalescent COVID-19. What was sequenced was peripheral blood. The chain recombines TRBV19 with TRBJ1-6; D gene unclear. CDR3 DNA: TGTGCCAGTACGCCAGGCCAGTATAATTCACCCCTCCACTTT. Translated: CASTPGQYNSPLHF.